These T cell receptor beta chains were read from a single sample in a study of T cells in Graves' hyperthyroidism and ophthalmopathy. TCRdb itself ran the multiplex PCR reads through MiXCR, one entry per CDR3 protein. The table has a few hundred thousand distinct CDR3 sequences, roughly 15% seen once. Sequencing was carried out using blood. These receptors came from a woman younger than 30 with Graves' hyperthyroidism. The CDR3 runs from the conserved cysteine through the conserved F or W. A D gene is named only where the DNA matches it firmly. Some rows mark clone size as missing; the rest say once, few, many or name a class of expanded clone.

CDR3aa | CDR3nt | d_gene | j_gene | v_gene | abundance
CASSTVLNTEAFF | TGTGCCAGTAGTACAGTCTTGAACACTGAAGCTTTCTTT | NA | TRBJ1-1 | TRBV19 | NA
CASSANAGRGNEQFF | TGCGCCAGCAGCGCAAACGCAGGGCGGGGCAATGAGCAGTTCTTC | NA | TRBJ2-1 | TRBV5-1 | many
CSARDKVYEQYF | TGCAGTGCTAGAGATAAGGTCTACGAGCAGTACTTC | NA | TRBJ2-7 | TRBV20-1 | many
CASGGNTIYF | TGTGCCAGCGGAGGAAACACCATATATTTT | NA | TRBJ1-3 | TRBV28 | many
CASSLGGSGITGELFF | TGTGCCAGCAGCTTAGGCGGGAGTGGGATCACCGGGGAGCTGTTTTTT | TRBD2 | TRBJ2-2 | TRBV11-3 | many
CASRDRGGQETQYF | TGTGCCAGCCGGGACAGGGGAGGCCAAGAGACCCAGTACTTC | TRBD1 | TRBJ2-5 | TRBV19 | many
CASRGTSGRVGYEQYF | TGTGCCAGCAGGGGGACTAGCGGGAGGGTAGGCTACGAGCAGTACTTC | TRBD2 | TRBJ2-7 | TRBV27 | many
CASSQDGRTDTQYF | TGTGCCAGCAGCCAAGATGGCCGCACAGATACGCAGTATTTT | NA | TRBJ2-3 | TRBV14 | few
CASARLAGVGNEQFF | TGCGCCAGCGCCCGACTAGCGGGAGTAGGCAATGAGCAGTTCTTC | TRBD2 | TRBJ2-1 | TRBV4-1 | NA
CASITPAGVNTEAFF | TGTGCCAGTATTACCCCGGCGGGGGTGAACACTGAAGCTTTCTTT | NA | TRBJ1-1 | TRBV19 | NA
CASSAKGGWGPAKNIQYF | TGTGCCAGCAGCGCCAAGGGAGGGTGGGGTCCAGCCAAAAACATTCAGTACTTC | TRBD2 | TRBJ2-4 | TRBV6-2/TRBV6-3 | NA
CASSQGLAGDYPIQYF | TGTGCCAGCAGCCAAGGACTAGCGGGAGATTATCCTATTCAGTACTTC | TRBD2 | TRBJ2-4 | TRBV28 | many
CAISPTSIEDTQYF | TGTGCCATCAGCCCCACTAGCATCGAGGATACGCAGTATTTT | NA | TRBJ2-3 | TRBV10-3 | many
CASSLPALSGQGAPGANEKLFF | TGCGCCAGCAGCTTGCCCGCACTATCGGGACAGGGGGCCCCGGGGGCTAATGAAAAACTGTTTTTT | TRBD1 | TRBJ1-4 | TRBV5-1 | few
CASSYSQGGYTEAFF | TGTGCCAGCAGTTACTCTCAGGGAGGGTACACTGAAGCTTTCTTT | NA | TRBJ1-1 | TRBV6-5 | many
CASSYRGHDSYEQYF | TGTGCCAGCAGCTACAGGGGGCACGATTCCTACGAGCAGTACTTC | TRBD1 | TRBJ2-7 | TRBV11-2 | many
CSVAVGGDTQYF | TGCAGCGTTGCCGTGGGAGGGGATACGCAGTATTTT | TRBD2 | TRBJ2-3 | TRBV29-1 | medium-sized
CASGTSQETQYF | TGTGCCAGTGGGACATCCCAAGAGACCCAGTACTTC | NA | TRBJ2-5 | TRBV28 | few
CATSSGRTRPRNEQFF | TGTGCCACCAGCTCCGGCAGGACCAGACCGAGGAATGAGCAGTTCTTC | NA | TRBJ2-1 | TRBV15 | many
CSAITRGDYSGPDTQYF | TGCAGTGCTATAACTCGGGGGGACTACAGCGGTCCGGATACGCAGTATTTT | TRBD2 | TRBJ2-3 | TRBV20-1 | many
CSARNPRQVQETQYF | TGCAGTGCTAGAAACCCCCGGCAGGTCCAAGAGACCCAGTACTTC | NA | TRBJ2-5 | TRBV20-1 | few
CATSLAGNEQFF | TGTGCCACCTCACTAGCGGGAAATGAGCAGTTCTTC | TRBD2 | TRBJ2-1 | TRBV2 | many
CSANSEAYQPQHF | TGCAGTGCTAACTCAGAGGCTTATCAGCCCCAGCATTTT | NA | TRBJ1-5 | TRBV20-1 | many
CASSHRGRDYGYTF | TGTGCCAGCAGTCACAGGGGGCGTGACTATGGCTACACCTTC | TRBD1 | TRBJ1-2 | TRBV6-1 | many
CASTQGPNREAFF | TGTGCCAGCACCCAGGGACCGAACCGTGAAGCTTTCTTT | NA | TRBJ1-1 | TRBV7-8 | NA
CASSSGLDSYNEQFF | TGCGCCAGCAGCTCGGGACTAGACTCCTACAATGAGCAGTTCTTC | TRBD2 | TRBJ2-1 | TRBV5-1 | NA
CASSPTGTGDGYTF | TGCGCCAGCAGCCCGACCGGGACAGGGGATGGCTACACCTTC | TRBD1 | TRBJ1-2 | TRBV5-1 | many
CASSRTPYNEQFF | TGTGCCAGCAGTCGGACACCTTACAATGAGCAGTTCTTC | NA | TRBJ2-1 | TRBV6-2/TRBV6-3 | NA
CSVEGPDRGQPYGYTF | TGCAGCGTTGAAGGTCCGGACAGGGGGCAGCCCTATGGCTACACCTTC | TRBD1 | TRBJ1-2 | TRBV29-1 | many
CASTPQGIYNEQFF | TGTGCCAGCACTCCACAGGGAATCTACAATGAGCAGTTCTTC | NA | TRBJ2-1 | TRBV12-3/TRBV12-4 | many
CASSQERSIGNTIYF | TGTGCCAGCAGCCAAGAGAGGTCGATCGGAAACACCATATATTTT | NA | TRBJ1-3 | TRBV4-2 | NA
CASSPSQGALNEKLFF | TGTGCCAGCAGTCCCTCCCAGGGGGCCCTAAATGAAAAACTGTTTTTT | TRBD1 | TRBJ1-4 | TRBV28 | few
CASSYVSRAFYSGANVLTF | TGTGCCAGCAGTTACGTGAGTCGTGCCTTTTACTCTGGGGCCAACGTCCTGACTTTC | NA | TRBJ2-6 | TRBV6-2/TRBV6-3 | many
CSVKTDNTEAFF | TGCAGCGTTAAGACAGATAACACTGAAGCTTTCTTT | NA | TRBJ1-1 | TRBV29-1 | many
CASSPGLVRGELFF | TGTGCCAGTAGTCCGGGACTAGTCCGCGGGGAGCTGTTTTTT | TRBD2 | TRBJ2-2 | TRBV19 | many
CASSLVGEYAFF | TGTGCCAGCAGTTTAGTGGGGGAGTACGCTTTCTTT | NA | TRBJ1-1 | TRBV28 | many
CAWSLLVGRANEQFF | TGTGCCTGGAGTCTTTTGGTTGGGAGGGCCAATGAGCAGTTCTTC | TRBD2 | TRBJ2-1 | TRBV30 | many